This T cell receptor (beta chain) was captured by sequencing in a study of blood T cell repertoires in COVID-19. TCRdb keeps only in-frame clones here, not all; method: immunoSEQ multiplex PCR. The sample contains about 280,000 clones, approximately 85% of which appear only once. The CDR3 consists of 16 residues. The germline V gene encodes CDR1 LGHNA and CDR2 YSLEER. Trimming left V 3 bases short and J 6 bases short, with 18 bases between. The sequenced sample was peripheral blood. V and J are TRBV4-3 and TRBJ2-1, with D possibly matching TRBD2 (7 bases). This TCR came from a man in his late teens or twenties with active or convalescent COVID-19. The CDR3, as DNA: TGCGCCAGCAGCCAGTTTAGGGGGGGGGTCATCAATGAGCAGTTCTTC. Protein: CASSQFRGGVINEQFF.